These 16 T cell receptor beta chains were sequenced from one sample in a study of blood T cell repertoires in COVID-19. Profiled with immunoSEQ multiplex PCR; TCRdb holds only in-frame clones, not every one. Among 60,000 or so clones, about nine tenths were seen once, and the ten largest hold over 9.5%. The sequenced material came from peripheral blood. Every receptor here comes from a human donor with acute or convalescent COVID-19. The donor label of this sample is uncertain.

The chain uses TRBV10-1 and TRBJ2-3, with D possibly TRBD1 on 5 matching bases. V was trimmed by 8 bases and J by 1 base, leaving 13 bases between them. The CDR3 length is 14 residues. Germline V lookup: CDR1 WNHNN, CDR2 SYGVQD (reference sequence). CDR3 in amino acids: CASPQGEGTDTQYF. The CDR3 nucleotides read TGCGCCAGCCCTCAAGGGGAAGGCACAGATACGCAGTATTTT.

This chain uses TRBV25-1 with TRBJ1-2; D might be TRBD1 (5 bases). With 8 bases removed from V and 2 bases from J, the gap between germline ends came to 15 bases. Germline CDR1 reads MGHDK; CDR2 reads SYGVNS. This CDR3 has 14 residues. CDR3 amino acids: CASSSQGRNYGYTF. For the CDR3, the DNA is TGTGCCAGCTCCAGCCAGGGAAGGAACTATGGCTACACCTTC.

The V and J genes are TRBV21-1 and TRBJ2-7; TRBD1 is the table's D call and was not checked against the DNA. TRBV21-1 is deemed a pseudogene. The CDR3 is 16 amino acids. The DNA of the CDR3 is TGTGCCAGCAGCAAATGGCAGGGGTTAAGCTCCTACGAGCAGTACGTC. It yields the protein CASSKWQGLSSYEQYV.

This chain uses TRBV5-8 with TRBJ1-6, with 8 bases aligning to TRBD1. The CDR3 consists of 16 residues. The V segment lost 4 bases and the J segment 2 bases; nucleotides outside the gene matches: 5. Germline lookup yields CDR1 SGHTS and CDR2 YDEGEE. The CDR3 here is CASSQTGVAYNSPLHF. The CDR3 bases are TGTGCCAGCAGCCAGACAGGGGTGGCCTATAATTCACCCCTCCACTTT. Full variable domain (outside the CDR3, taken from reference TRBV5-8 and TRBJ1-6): EAGVTQSPTHLIKTRGQQATLRCSPISGHTSVYWYQQALGLGLQFLLWYDEGEERNRGNFPPRFSGRQFPNYSSELNVNALELEDSALYLCASSQTGVAYNSPLHFGNGTRLTVT.

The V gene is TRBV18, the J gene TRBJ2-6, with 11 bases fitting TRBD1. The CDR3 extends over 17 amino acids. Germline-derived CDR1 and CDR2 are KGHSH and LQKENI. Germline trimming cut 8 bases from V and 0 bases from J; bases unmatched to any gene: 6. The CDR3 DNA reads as TGTGCCAGCACCCCAGGACAGGGGGCCTCTGGGGCCAACGTCCTGACTTTC. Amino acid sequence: CASTPGQGASGANVLTF.

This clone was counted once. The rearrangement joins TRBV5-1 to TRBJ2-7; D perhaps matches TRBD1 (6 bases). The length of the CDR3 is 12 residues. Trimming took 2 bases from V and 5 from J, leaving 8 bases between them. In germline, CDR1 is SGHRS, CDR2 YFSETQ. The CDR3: CASSLGQHEQYF. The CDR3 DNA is TGCGCCAGCAGCTTAGGACAGCACGAGCAGTACTTC. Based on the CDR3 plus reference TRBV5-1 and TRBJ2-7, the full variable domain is KAGVTQTPRYLIKTRGQQVTLSCSPISGHRSVSWYQQTPGQGLQFLFEYFSETQRNKGNFPGRFSGRQFSNSRSEMNVSTLELGDSALYLCASSLGQHEQYFGPGTRLTVT.

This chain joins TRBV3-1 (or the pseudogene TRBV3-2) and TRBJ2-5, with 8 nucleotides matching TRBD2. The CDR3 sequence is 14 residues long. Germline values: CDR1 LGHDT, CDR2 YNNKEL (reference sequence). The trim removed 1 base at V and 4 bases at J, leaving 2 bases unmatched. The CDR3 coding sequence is TGTGCCAGCAGCCAAGCCGCGGGGGGAGAGACCCAGTACTTC. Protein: CASSQAAGGETQYF.

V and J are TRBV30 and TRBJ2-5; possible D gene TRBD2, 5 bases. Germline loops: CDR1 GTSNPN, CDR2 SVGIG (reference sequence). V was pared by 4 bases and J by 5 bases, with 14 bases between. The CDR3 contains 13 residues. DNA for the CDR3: TGTGCCTGGAATAAGGTGACTATGGAGACCCAGTACTTC. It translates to CAWNKVTMETQYF.

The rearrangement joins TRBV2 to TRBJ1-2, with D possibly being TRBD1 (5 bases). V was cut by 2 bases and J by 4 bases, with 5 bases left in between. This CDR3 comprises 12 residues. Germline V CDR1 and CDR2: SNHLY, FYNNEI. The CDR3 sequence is CASSEQGYGYTF. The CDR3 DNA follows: TGTGCCAGCAGTGAACAGGGCTATGGCTACACCTTC.

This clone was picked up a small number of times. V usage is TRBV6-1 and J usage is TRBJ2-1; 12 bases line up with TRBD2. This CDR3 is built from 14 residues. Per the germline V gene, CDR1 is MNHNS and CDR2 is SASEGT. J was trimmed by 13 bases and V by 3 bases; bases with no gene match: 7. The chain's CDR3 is CASSELAGGLRQFF. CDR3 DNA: TGTGCCAGCAGTGAGCTAGCGGGAGGGCTTAGACAGTTCTTC.

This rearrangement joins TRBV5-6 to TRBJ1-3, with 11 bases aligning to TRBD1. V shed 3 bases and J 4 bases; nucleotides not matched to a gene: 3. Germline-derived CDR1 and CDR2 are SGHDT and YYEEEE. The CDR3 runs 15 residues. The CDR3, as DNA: TGTGCCAGCAGCTGGACAGGGGGCTTAGGAAACACCATATATTTT. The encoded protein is CASSWTGGLGNTIYF.

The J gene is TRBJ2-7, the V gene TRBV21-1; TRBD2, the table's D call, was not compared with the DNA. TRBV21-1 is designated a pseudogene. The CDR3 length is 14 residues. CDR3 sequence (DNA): TGTGCCAGCAGCCGCGGGACCGTACGAAACGAGCAGTACGTC. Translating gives CASSRGTVRNEQYV.

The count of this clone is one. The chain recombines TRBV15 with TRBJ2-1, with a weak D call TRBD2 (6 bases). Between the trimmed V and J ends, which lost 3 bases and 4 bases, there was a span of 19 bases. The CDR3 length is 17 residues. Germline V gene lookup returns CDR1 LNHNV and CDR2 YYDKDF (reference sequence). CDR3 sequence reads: CATSRVRGGTSYNEQFF. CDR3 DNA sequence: TGTGCCACCAGCAGGGTCCGGGGCGGGACGTCGTACAATGAGCAGTTCTTC.

The CDR3 DNA is TGTGCCAGCAGCCAAGACCTAGCGGGAGAAGAGGGTGAGACCCAGTACTTC. Translated, it gives CASSQDLAGEEGETQYF. The chain couples TRBV4-2 to TRBJ2-5, with 10 bases aligning to TRBD2. Germline V gives CDR1 LGHNA, CDR2 YNFKEQ. Trimming at V came to 0 bases and at J to 5 bases, leaving 9 bases not matched to a gene. This CDR3 spans 17 amino acids.

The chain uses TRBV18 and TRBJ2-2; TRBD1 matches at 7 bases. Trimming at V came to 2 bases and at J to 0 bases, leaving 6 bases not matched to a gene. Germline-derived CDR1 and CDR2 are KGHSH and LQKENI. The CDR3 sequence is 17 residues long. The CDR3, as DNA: TGTGCCAGCTCACCATATGCCGGGACAGCGAACACCGGGGAGCTGTTTTTT. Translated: CASSPYAGTANTGELFF.

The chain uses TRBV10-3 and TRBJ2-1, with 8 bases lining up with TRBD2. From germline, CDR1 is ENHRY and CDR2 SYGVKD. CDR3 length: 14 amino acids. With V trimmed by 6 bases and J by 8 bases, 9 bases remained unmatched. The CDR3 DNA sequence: TGTGCCATCAGCGGATATACCGGGGGGGATGAGCAGTTCTTC. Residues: CAISGYTGGDEQFF.